This TCR beta chain was profiled in a study of vaccination effects on CD4 cells after COVID-19. General observations from the study: Late after vaccination, infection- and vaccine-induced clones showed marked clonal contraction.

Unmatched junction bases numbered 5, after V lost 5 bases and J lost 2 bases. Germline CDR1 LNHDA, CDR2 SQIVND (reference sequence). This CDR3 region has 15 residues. Generated by immunoSEQ multiplex PCR, the TCRdb table keeps only in-frame clones and is missing some. The sample has 24,000 or so clones; 69% are singletons. In the ViraFEST assay, antigen-specific CD4+ clonotypes were identified by expansion after peptide-pool stimulation. The culture ran for roughly 10 days before CD4+ T cells were isolated. Vaccination of participants consisted of two doses of either the BNT162b2 or mRNA-1273 vaccine. The authors replaced half the medium with IL-2 medium on days 3 and 7. A note on this clone: Antigen: not known.

The chain joins TRBV19 to TRBJ2-7; 11 bases fit TRBD1. The TCR sequence derives from a human donor who received a COVID-19 vaccine. Here the sequenced sample was CD4+ T cells from PBMCs cultured with SARS-CoV-2 spike peptides, taken after COVID-19 vaccination. CDR3 region: CASSDRTGGPYEQYF. The DNA for the CDR3 is TGTGCCAGTAGTGACCGGACAGGGGGCCCCTACGAGCAGTACTTC.